What follows is one TCR beta chain and its context. CDR3 size: 15 residues. Germline trimming cut 0 bases from V and 5 bases from J; bases unmatched to any gene: 6. The germline V gene has CDR1 MGHRA and CDR2 YSYEKL. Original methodology: For nucleated cells, counts were estimated from reference gene primer amplification. Method: immunoSEQ multiplex PCR; TCRdb's copy keeps in-frame clones and lacks some. V and J calls and clone size are as listed in that table; D and trimming were resolved from the DNA. The sample yields about 42,000 clones, more than 80% seen once. The data originate from a study of blood T cell repertoires in COVID-19. Study background: Sample material is recorded as cDNA or gDNA derived from T cells, B-cell-depleted T cells, or PBMCs.

The sequence came from a man aged 25-40 years with active or convalescent COVID-19. The gene calls are TRBV4-1 and TRBJ2-5; TRBD2 matches 7 bases. Sample: peripheral blood. The CDR3 is CASSQEGRGGETQYF. The CDR3 DNA is TGCGCCAGCAGCCAAGAAGGGAGGGGCGGGGAGACCCAGTACTTC.